The 3 T cell receptor beta chains below were found in one sample sequenced in a study of blood T cell repertoires in COVID-19. The repertoire was sequenced with immunoSEQ multiplex PCR; TCRdb's copy has only in-frame clones and lacks some. The table has a few hundred thousand clones, around nine tenths seen once. The sample comprised peripheral blood. All receptors come from a man aged 50-60 years with acute or convalescent COVID-19.

The chain uses TRBV27 and TRBJ2-2, with D possibly matching TRBD2 (6 bases). This CDR3 has 17 residues. CDR1 and CDR2 from the germline V gene are MNHEY and SMNVEV (reference sequence). V was cut by 4 bases and J by 1 base, with 16 bases left in between. CDR3 DNA sequence: TGTGCCAGCAGTTACCTTTGGGGGGTCCTGAACACCGGGGAGCTGTTTTTT. Translating gives CASSYLWGVLNTGELFF.

The chain carries TRBV7-9 and TRBJ1-2, with a possible D match to TRBD1 (6 bases). V was shortened by 0 bases and J by 6 bases, with 14 bases between the two germline ends. CDR1 is SEHNR and CDR2 is FQNEAQ in the germline V gene (reference sequence). CDR3 length equals 15 residues. The CDR3 bases are TGTGCCAGCAGCTTAGCACAGGGCGAACGTCATGGCTACACCTTC. It codes for CASSLAQGERHGYTF.

The gene calls are TRBV19 and TRBJ1-1; D possibly corresponds to TRBD1 (5 bases). There are 15 residues in the CDR3. Germline V gives CDR1 LNHDA, CDR2 SQIVND (reference sequence). V lost 1 base and J 0 bases, leaving 9 bases between the germline ends. CDR3 coding DNA: TGTGCCAGTAGTATAGTTGGGGCTTTGAACACTGAAGCTTTCTTT. Translation gives CASSIVGALNTEAFF.